This is a list of T cell receptor beta chains from one sample in a study of blood T cell repertoires in COVID-19. Sequencing used immunoSEQ multiplex PCR; TCRdb keeps in-frame clones, though not all of them. The data contain about 12,000 clones, 72% of them seen just once; the ten biggest clones take up about a tenth. Sequencing used peripheral blood. The origin of the receptors is a man aged 55 to 70 with COVID-19, enrolled during active disease. Each CDR3 is given with its conserved first and last residue. A D gene is named only where the DNA matches it firmly. Clone size is shown for a subset of rows, as once, few, many or a class of expanded clone.

CASSRDRGDYEQYF,TGTGCCAGCAGCAGGGACAGGGGAGACTACGAGCAGTACTTC,-,14,TRBD1,TRBJ2-7,TRBV5-5
CASRAPVGGGAYGYTF,TGCGCCAGCAGAGCCCCTGTGGGGGGGGGCGCCTATGGCTACACCTTC,-,16,-,TRBJ1-2,TRBV5-1
CAWSALAGEWQFF,TGTGCCTGGAGTGCCCTAGCAGGGGAATGGCAGTTCTTC,once,13,-,TRBJ2-1,TRBV30
CASSYVRGETQYF,TGTGCCAGCAGTTACGTAAGGGGAGAGACCCAGTACTTC,-,13,-,TRBJ2-5,TRBV6-5
CASSSSGSDNEQFF,TGTGCCAGCAGTTCTAGCGGGAGTGATAATGAGCAGTTCTTC,-,14,TRBD2,TRBJ2-1,TRBV28
CASSDLTESYTEAFF,TGCGCCAGCAGCGATTTGACAGAGTCGTACACTGAAGCTTTCTTT,-,15,-,TRBJ1-1,TRBV5-1
CASSSDSPQRAFF,TGTGCCAGCAGTTCGGACAGCCCTCAAAGAGCTTTCTTT,-,13,-,TRBJ1-1,TRBV7-9
CASSLRRVGNTGELFF,TGTGCCAGCAGTTTGCGGAGGGTAGGGAACACCGGGGAGCTGTTTTTT,once,16,-,TRBJ2-2,TRBV27
CASSLRVSTDTQYF,TGTGCCAGCAGCCTCCGGGTCTCCACAGATACGCAGTATTTT,once,14,-,TRBJ2-3,TRBV9
CASSLLAMNTEAFF,TGCGCCAGCAGCTTGTTAGCTATGAACACTGAAGCTTTCTTT,-,14,-,TRBJ1-1,TRBV5-1
CASSLVSGAETQYF,TGTGCCAGCAGCTTAGTAAGCGGGGCGGAGACCCAGTACTTC,-,14,TRBD2,TRBJ2-5,TRBV7-7
CASSVVTSGAYNEQFF,TGTGCCAGCAGCGTAGTGACTAGCGGGGCATACAATGAGCAGTTCTTC,-,16,TRBD2,TRBJ2-1,TRBV9
CASSLVQAAETQYF,TGTGCCAGCAGCTTAGTTCAGGCTGCAGAGACCCAGTACTTC,-,14,-,TRBJ2-5,TRBV7-9
CASSLRTGGDEQFF,TGTGCCAGCAGCTTACGAACGGGGGGGGATGAGCAGTTCTTC,-,14,TRBD2,TRBJ2-1,TRBV7-7
CAWSVQGGSEKLFF,TGTGCCTGGAGTGTACAAGGGGGTAGCGAAAAACTGTTTTTT,-,14,-,TRBJ1-4,TRBV30
CASSILTGGTEAFF,TGTGCCAGTAGTATTTTGACAGGGGGCACTGAAGCTTTCTTT,-,14,TRBD1,TRBJ1-1,TRBV19
CASSRQRNDFYNEQFF,TGTGCCAGCAGTCGACAGCGAAACGATTTCTACAATGAGCAGTTCTTC,few,16,-,TRBJ2-1,TRBV25-1
CASSLGTSGGVEQFF,TGTGCCAGCAGCCTGGGGACTAGCGGGGGTGTTGAGCAGTTCTTC,-,15,TRBD2,TRBJ2-1,TRBV4-2
CASSPDRGQLHEQYF,TGTGCCAGCAGCCCTGACAGGGGACAGCTCCACGAGCAGTACTTC,-,15,TRBD1,TRBJ2-7,TRBV7-6
CASSQVSGADEQFF,TGTGCCAGCAGCCAAGTGTCTGGGGCCGATGAGCAGTTCTTC,-,14,-,TRBJ2-1,TRBV14
CASTVWVAGQETQYF,TGTGCCAGCACCGTCTGGGTAGCGGGGCAAGAGACCCAGTACTTC,-,15,TRBD2,TRBJ2-5,TRBV5-5
CATSPGQYSGANVLTF,TGTGCCACCTCTCCGGGACAGTACTCTGGGGCCAACGTCCTGACTTTC,-,16,TRBD1,TRBJ2-6,TRBV6-4
CASTRGLGKTQYF,TGTGCCAGCACTCGCGGGTTGGGGAAGACCCAGTACTTC,once,13,-,TRBJ2-5,TRBV5-5
CASSLVAGLYGYTF,TGTGCCAGCAGTTTAGTAGCAGGGCTCTATGGCTACACCTTC,-,14,-,TRBJ1-2,TRBV28
CASSQLAGGFYNEQFF,TGTGCCAGCAGCCAACTAGCGGGAGGTTTTTACAATGAGCAGTTCTTC,-,16,TRBD2,TRBJ2-1,TRBV3-1/TRBV3-2
CASSQSTGFGNEQFF,TGCGCCAGCAGCCAGTCGACCGGGTTCGGCAATGAGCAGTTCTTC,-,15,-,TRBJ2-1,TRBV4-3
CASSLSPDSFGETQYF,TGTGCCAGCAGCTTAAGCCCGGACAGTTTCGGAGAGACCCAGTACTTC,-,16,-,TRBJ2-5,TRBV7-2
CASSPRQKTYNEQFF,TGTGCCAGCTCACCCCGACAGAAAACTTACAATGAGCAGTTCTTC,-,15,-,TRBJ2-1,TRBV18
CSVDEQTNTEAFF,TGCAGCGTTGACGAACAGACGAACACTGAAGCTTTCTTT,few,13,-,TRBJ1-1,TRBV29-1
CASSLSGQHNEQFF,TGTGCCAGCAGTTTATCGGGACAGCACAATGAGCAGTTCTTC,-,14,TRBD1,TRBJ2-1,TRBV27
CATANTDLTEAFF,TGTGCCACCGCAAATACAGACCTCACTGAAGCTTTCTTT,-,13,-,TRBJ1-1,TRBV24-1
CASSLGSYIANTGELFF,TGTGCCAGCAGCTTAGGGTCCTATATCGCGAACACCGGGGAGCTGTTTTTT,medium-sized,17,-,TRBJ2-2,TRBV7-2
CASSRYVSGTGYRSYEQYF,TGTGCCAGCAGTCGTTACGTGTCCGGGACAGGGTATCGGTCCTACGAGCAGTACTTC,-,19,TRBD1,TRBJ2-7,TRBV28
CAWKLWDSVNSPLHF,TGTGCCTGGAAACTCTGGGACAGCGTTAATTCACCCCTCCACTTT,-,15,TRBD1,TRBJ1-6,TRBV30
CASTGTGEGSPLHF,TGTGCCAGCACCGGGACAGGGGAGGGTTCACCCCTCCACTTT,-,14,TRBD1,TRBJ1-6,TRBV27
CASSLTGGQTEAFF,TGTGCCAGCAGCTTAACGGGGGGACAGACTGAAGCTTTCTTT,-,14,TRBD1,TRBJ1-1,TRBV7-3
CAWGHTFNYGYTF,TGTGCCTGGGGACACACATTTAACTATGGCTACACCTTC,few,13,-,TRBJ1-2,TRBV30
CASSSGFTWGDEQFF,TGTGCCAGCAGCTCCGGATTCACTTGGGGGGATGAGCAGTTCTTC,-,15,-,TRBJ2-1,TRBV5-4
CASSPQRGRAADTQYF,TGTGCCAGCAGCCCTCAACGCGGGAGGGCCGCAGATACGCAGTATTTT,-,16,TRBD2,TRBJ2-3,TRBV3-1/TRBV3-2
CAISEERVTQYF,TGTGCCATCAGTGAAGAGCGGGTGACCCAGTACTTC,-,12,-,TRBJ2-5,TRBV10-3
CASSLVDRGTTSSYNEQFF,TGTGCCAGCAGCTTGGTGGACAGGGGAACTACGAGCTCCTACAATGAGCAGTTCTTC,once,19,TRBD1,TRBJ2-1,TRBV5-5
CAISVQGNTEAFF,TGTGCCATCAGTGTTCAGGGGAACACTGAAGCTTTCTTT,-,13,-,TRBJ1-1,TRBV10-3
CASSPPGTASSGANVLTF,TGTGCCAGCAGTCCGCCCGGGACAGCAAGCTCTGGGGCCAACGTCCTGACTTTC,-,18,TRBD1,TRBJ2-6,TRBV28
CASTPSGSRWSQYF,TGTGCCAGCACCCCTAGCGGGAGTCGGTGGTCCCAGTACTTC,-,14,TRBD2,TRBJ2-5,TRBV6-2/TRBV6-3
CAISESMSVANQPQHF,TGTGCCATCAGTGAGTCGATGTCAGTTGCCAATCAGCCCCAGCATTTT,once,16,-,TRBJ1-5,TRBV10-3